This T cell receptor beta chain comes out of a study of prognosis after radiotherapy for stage I lung cancer. Study as a whole: Patients in the cohort never received concurrent therapy with stereotactic body radiotherapy.

Ten or more counts support this clonotype. The CDR3 sequence is 15 residues long. With 1 base clipped from V and 4 bases from J, the junction kept 7 bases outside the gene matches. Per germline, CDR1 SGDLS and CDR2 YYNGEE. Genomic DNA yielded TCR beta CDR3, amplified by two-round multiplex PCR. Specific primers for each TRBV and TRBJ gene were what first-round PCR used. TCRdb redid the calling of the multiplex PCR reads with MiXCR, one entry per CDR3 protein. The data show 15,000 to 20,000 distinct CDR3 sequences, roughly 28% seen once. The sample was PBMCs, taken before or after stereotactic body radiation therapy (not recorded which). This receptor was identified in a donor of 50 years or more with non-small cell lung cancer. V usage is TRBV9 and J usage is TRBJ1-1; 7 positions agree with TRBD1. The CDR3 DNA sequence: TGTGCCAGCAGCGTATCAGGGGGGGAGGGCACTGAAGCTTTCTTT. Translating it yields CASSVSGGEGTEAFF.